This T cell receptor (beta chain) originates from a study of cytomegalovirus exposure and HLA in healthy donors. 13 Jbeta primers and 60 Vbeta primers were used for the PCR. This table comes from immunoSEQ multiplex PCR, and its TCRdb copy is limited to in-frame clones, with some not included. This sample has about 180,000 clones; roughly 81% occur once, and the top ten carry approximately 4.4%. Germline CDR1 is MNHNY and CDR2 is SVGAGI (reference sequence). V was cut by 6 bases and J by 4 bases, with 7 bases left in between. The CDR3 loop spans 12 amino acids. The origin of this receptor is a woman younger than 30 in good health and CMV-seropositive. The chain uses TRBV6-6 and TRBJ1-5; the D is unclear. The sequencing input was PBMCs. The CDR3 DNA is TGTGCCAGCAGCCCACTTAATCAGCCCCAGCATTTT. As protein: CASSPLNQPQHF.